The 20 T cell receptor beta chains below were found in one sample sequenced in a study of beta chain features in type 1 diabetes (dated by TCRdb to 2017 to 2018). Study-wide conclusions, independent of this receptor: In all four CD4+ subsets, TCRB CDR3 length was moderately but significantly shorter in type 1 diabetes patients.

To prepare the library, the immunoSEQ multiplex PCR assay was applied. The High Capacity cDNA Reverse Transcription Kit was used to reverse transcribe all of the isolated RNA, meaning that expressed TCRB transcripts were what got sequenced. Held by TCRdb, this immuneACCESS table contains in-frame sequences only and omits some clones. Under half of the omission traces to an unresolved V gene where checked; the cause of the rest is unknown. This sample gives fewer than 350,000 clones in total; approximately 15% of them show up just once. 0.015% to 0.019% of the sample is taken by the ten largest. These receptors lack a known antigen. The sequenced sample consisted of naive CD4+ T cells from blood. In the paper's terms, the cell subset or site label means: true naive CD4+ T cells. The origin of the receptors is a man aged 18 to 29 with type 1 diabetes.

This clone was counted only a few times. This rearrangement joins TRBV29-1 to TRBJ1-4; D is possibly TRBD1 (6 bases). The germline V gene encodes CDR1 SQVTM and CDR2 ANQGSEA. Deletions cut 7 bases from V and 0 bases from J, with 18 bases between. This CDR3 comprises 16 residues. The CDR3 spells CSAQDGGSATNEKLFF. In nucleotides, the CDR3 is TGCAGCGCACAAGATGGGGGCTCAGCAACTAATGAAAAACTGTTTTTT.

In this sample, this clone turned up a few times. The chain recombines TRBV9 with TRBJ2-2; 13 nucleotides line up with TRBD2. The CDR3 loop spans 16 amino acids. CDR1 SGDLS and CDR2 YYNGEE come from the germline V gene. The ends lost 3 bases at V and 8 bases at J; junction bases unmatched: 7. CDR3 in amino acids: CASSATSGGFKGELFF. The CDR3 DNA sequence: TGTGCCAGCAGCGCGACTAGCGGGGGGTTCAAGGGGGAGCTGTTTTTT. Supplemented by reference TRBV9 and TRBJ2-2, the full variable domain reads DSGVTQTPKHLITATGQRVTLRCSPRSGDLSVYWYQQSLDQGLQFLIQYYNGEERAKGNILERFSAQQFPDLHSELNLSSLELGDSALYFCASSATSGGFKGELFFGEGSRLTVL.

In its sample, this clone was seen a few times. V gene TRBV25-1 combines with J gene TRBJ2-3; D is ambiguous. The CDR3 is 14 residues long. CDR1 and CDR2 (germline): MGHDK, SYGVNS. The ends were cut back, 5 bases at V and 1 base at J, with 10 bases in the middle. Written as DNA, the CDR3 is TGTGCCAGCAGTCCCCCTACTGGCACAGATACGCAGTATTTT. Its protein product is CASSPPTGTDTQYF. The full variable domain, its missing parts supplied by reference TRBV25-1 and TRBJ2-3, is EADIYQTPRYLVIGTGKKITLECSQTMGHDKMYWYQQDPGMELHLIHYSYGVNSTEKGDLSSESTVSRIRTEHFPLTLESARPSHTSQYLCASSPPTGTDTQYFGPGTRLTVL.

This clone was observed a few times. The V gene is TRBV30, the J gene TRBJ2-5; D unresolved. Germline lookup yields CDR1 GTSNPN and CDR2 SVGIG (reference sequence). CDR3 length: 11 amino acids. Trimming shortened V by 3 bases and J by 4 bases, and 6 bases separated the two germline ends. CDR3 nucleotide sequence: TGTGCCTGGAGACAGTCAGAGACCCAGTACTTC. This encodes CAWRQSETQYF.

The chain joins TRBV7-2 to TRBJ2-3; D remains ambiguous. With 5 bases removed from V and 8 bases from J, the gap between germline ends came to 11 bases. The CDR3 runs to 12 residues. Looked up from germline, CDR1 is SGHTA and CDR2 is FQGNSA. CDR3 bases: TGTGCCAGCAGCCCCGAGGTCCTTACGCAGTATTTT. Translated, it gives CASSPEVLTQYF.

The sample holds one count of this clone. The chain employs TRBV18 and TRBJ1-4; 7 positions match TRBD1. Germline V gene sequence: CDR1 KGHSH, CDR2 LQKENI. The length of the CDR3 is 15 residues. With 3 bases clipped from V and 8 bases from J, the junction kept 9 bases outside the gene matches. The CDR3 protein is CASSPGRDRAEKLFF. In DNA, the CDR3 is TGTGCCAGCTCACCGGGCCGAGACAGGGCCGAAAAACTGTTTTTT. Full variable domain (outside the CDR3, taken from reference TRBV18 and TRBJ1-4): NAGVMQNPRHLVRRRGQEARLRCSPMKGHSHVYWYRQLPEEGLKFMVYLQKENIIDESGMPKERFSAEFPKEGPSILRIQQVVRGDSAAYFCASSPGRDRAEKLFFGSGTQLSVL.

The rearrangement joins TRBV27 to TRBJ2-1; unclear D gene. With 2 bases removed from V and 0 bases from J, the gap between germline ends came to 5 bases. Germline-derived CDR1 and CDR2 are MNHEY and SMNVEV (reference sequence). The CDR3 loop spans 14 amino acids. The CDR3 loop is CASSLKLSYNEQFF. As DNA, the CDR3 is TGTGCCAGCAGTTTAAAGCTCTCCTACAATGAGCAGTTCTTC.

The table lists this clone with a few counts. V and J are TRBV28 and TRBJ1-4; the D is unclear. The CDR3 covers 13 residues. Germline CDR1 MDHEN, CDR2 SYDVKM. Trimming removed 4 bases from V and 12 bases from J, with 15 bases in between. The CDR3 coding sequence is TGTGCCAGCAGTTGGAGCCCCGACGGAGAACTGTTTTTT. The encoded protein is CASSWSPDGELFF.

The chain employs TRBV10-3 and TRBJ1-2; TRBD1 matches at 12 bases. The CDR3 spans 15 residues. Germline values: CDR1 ENHRY, CDR2 SYGVKD. V lost 6 bases to trimming and J lost 7 bases; unmatched junction nucleotides: 9. CDR3 in DNA: TGTGCCATCAGCGGACCGGGACAGGGGGCTGCTGGCTACACCTTC. Amino acids: CAISGPGQGAAGYTF.

The chain has TRBV28 and TRBJ2-3, with 10 nucleotides matching TRBD1. After removal of 6 bases from V and 1 base from J, the junction contained 10 bases not matched to a gene. Germline CDR1 MDHEN, CDR2 SYDVKM. The CDR3 is 17 amino acids. The CDR3 coding sequence is TGTGCCAGCAGCCTCCTTTCCGGGACAGGGGGCACAGATACGCAGTATTTT. This codes for CASSLLSGTGGTDTQYF.

The chain carries TRBV2 and TRBJ2-7; D is undetermined. CDR3 length: 11 amino acids. V was pared by 6 bases and J by 1 base, with 4 bases between. Germline values: CDR1 SNHLY, CDR2 FYNNEI. CDR3 amino acids: CASRQSYEQYF. Written as DNA, the CDR3 is TGTGCCAGCAGACAATCCTACGAGCAGTACTTC.

V gene TRBV14 combines with J gene TRBJ2-1; D unresolved. The CDR3 extends over 15 amino acids. Trimming stripped 5 bases from V and 5 bases from J, with 16 bases between. Germline V CDR1 and CDR2: SGHDN, FVKESK. DNA of the CDR3: TGTGCCAGCAGCGCTCGGGTCGGATCGGACAATGAGCAGTTCTTC. The encoded protein is CASSARVGSDNEQFF.

The chain employs TRBV30 and TRBJ1-5, with D possibly TRBD1 on 6 matching bases. Germline CDR1 is GTSNPN and CDR2 is SVGIG (reference sequence). The germline V and J ends were trimmed by 0 bases and 2 bases, with 8 bases remaining between them. The CDR3 is 14 residues long. CDR3 region: CAWSVKGGNQPQHF. The CDR3 DNA reads TGTGCCTGGAGTGTAAAGGGGGGCAATCAGCCCCAGCATTTT. The entire variable domain, with the rest obtained from reference TRBV30 and TRBJ1-5, is as follows: SQTIHQWPATLVQPVGSPLSLECTVEGTSNPNLYWYRQAAGRGLQLLFYSVGIGQISSEVPQNLSASRPQDRQFILSSKKLLLSDSGFYLCAWSVKGGNQPQHFGDGTRLSIL.

The sample holds a few counts of this clone. The chain recombines TRBV13 with TRBJ2-7; tentatively, D is TRBD2 (5 bases). The CDR3 is 14 residues long. Trimming pared 5 bases from V and 1 base from J, leaving 12 bases between. Per the germline V gene, CDR1 is PRHDT and CDR2 is FYEKMQ (reference sequence). Here the CDR3 DNA reads TGTGCCAGCAGCCCTCGGACTGGATCCTACGAGCAGTACTTC. Translated: CASSPRTGSYEQYF.

This clone was detected only a few times. This rearrangement joins TRBV19 to TRBJ2-1, with D unclear. Between the trimmed V and J ends, which lost 4 bases and 1 base, there was a span of 11 bases. Per the germline V gene, CDR1 is LNHDA and CDR2 is SQIVND (reference sequence). The CDR3 is 15 residues long. In DNA form, the CDR3 reads TGTGCCAGTAGTACGAGAGCGCTATCCTACAATGAGCAGTTCTTC. Translated: CASSTRALSYNEQFF.

CDR3 sequence: CATSRDSGNQYF. CDR3 nucleotide sequence: TGTGCCACCAGCAGAGATTCGGGAAATCAGTACTTC. The chain links TRBV15 to TRBJ2-7, with D possibly matching TRBD2 (5 bases). There are 12 residues in the CDR3. V was clipped by 0 bases and J by 10 bases, with 10 bases between them. Germline-derived CDR1 and CDR2 are LNHNV and YYDKDF (reference sequence).

V and J are TRBV7-2 and TRBJ1-6, with 7 bases matching TRBD1. The J segment lost 8 bases and the V segment lost 5 bases, leaving 9 bases of the junction unmatched. Per the germline V gene, CDR1 is SGHTA and CDR2 is FQGNSA. This CDR3 is 15 amino acids long. This chain's CDR3 is CASSNRDSGYSPLHF. The DNA for the CDR3 is TGTGCCAGCAGCAACCGGGACAGCGGATATTCACCCCTCCACTTT.

This rearrangement joins TRBV15 to TRBJ1-1; the D gene is possibly TRBD1 (6 bases). V shed 5 bases and J shed 3 bases, with 13 bases lying between them. CDR1 and CDR2 from the germline V gene are LNHNV and YYDKDF (reference sequence). The CDR3 covers 14 residues. DNA for the CDR3: TGTGCCACCAGCGGGGGCGGCCCTTACACTGAAGCTTTCTTT. It translates to CATSGGGPYTEAFF.

The chain employs TRBV6-1 and TRBJ2-5; 8 positions match TRBD1. The CDR3 runs to 13 residues. Per the germline V gene, CDR1 is MNHNS and CDR2 is SASEGT. V was pared by 7 bases and J by 4 bases, with 5 bases of the junction left unmatched. CDR3 nucleotide sequence: TGTGCCAGCACCCAGGGGGCGCGAGAGACCCAGTACTTC. Protein sequence: CASTQGARETQYF.

The chain is built from TRBV7-2 and TRBJ2-3; 16 bases are a match to TRBD2. The CDR3 has 18 amino acids. Germline assignment: CDR1 SGHTA and CDR2 FQGNSA. The trim removed 2 bases at V and 3 bases at J, leaving 5 bases unmatched. The CDR3 DNA is TGTGCCAGCAGCTTATACGGGACTAGCGGGGGGGCTACAGATACGCAGTATTTT. Residues: CASSLYGTSGGATDTQYF. The whole variable domain, filled in from reference TRBV7-2 and TRBJ2-3, reads GAGVSQSPSNKVTEKGKDVELRCDPISGHTALYWYRQSLGQGLEFLIYFQGNSAPDKSGLPSDRFSAERTGGSVSTLTIQRTQQEDSAVYLCASSLYGTSGGATDTQYFGPGTRLTVL.